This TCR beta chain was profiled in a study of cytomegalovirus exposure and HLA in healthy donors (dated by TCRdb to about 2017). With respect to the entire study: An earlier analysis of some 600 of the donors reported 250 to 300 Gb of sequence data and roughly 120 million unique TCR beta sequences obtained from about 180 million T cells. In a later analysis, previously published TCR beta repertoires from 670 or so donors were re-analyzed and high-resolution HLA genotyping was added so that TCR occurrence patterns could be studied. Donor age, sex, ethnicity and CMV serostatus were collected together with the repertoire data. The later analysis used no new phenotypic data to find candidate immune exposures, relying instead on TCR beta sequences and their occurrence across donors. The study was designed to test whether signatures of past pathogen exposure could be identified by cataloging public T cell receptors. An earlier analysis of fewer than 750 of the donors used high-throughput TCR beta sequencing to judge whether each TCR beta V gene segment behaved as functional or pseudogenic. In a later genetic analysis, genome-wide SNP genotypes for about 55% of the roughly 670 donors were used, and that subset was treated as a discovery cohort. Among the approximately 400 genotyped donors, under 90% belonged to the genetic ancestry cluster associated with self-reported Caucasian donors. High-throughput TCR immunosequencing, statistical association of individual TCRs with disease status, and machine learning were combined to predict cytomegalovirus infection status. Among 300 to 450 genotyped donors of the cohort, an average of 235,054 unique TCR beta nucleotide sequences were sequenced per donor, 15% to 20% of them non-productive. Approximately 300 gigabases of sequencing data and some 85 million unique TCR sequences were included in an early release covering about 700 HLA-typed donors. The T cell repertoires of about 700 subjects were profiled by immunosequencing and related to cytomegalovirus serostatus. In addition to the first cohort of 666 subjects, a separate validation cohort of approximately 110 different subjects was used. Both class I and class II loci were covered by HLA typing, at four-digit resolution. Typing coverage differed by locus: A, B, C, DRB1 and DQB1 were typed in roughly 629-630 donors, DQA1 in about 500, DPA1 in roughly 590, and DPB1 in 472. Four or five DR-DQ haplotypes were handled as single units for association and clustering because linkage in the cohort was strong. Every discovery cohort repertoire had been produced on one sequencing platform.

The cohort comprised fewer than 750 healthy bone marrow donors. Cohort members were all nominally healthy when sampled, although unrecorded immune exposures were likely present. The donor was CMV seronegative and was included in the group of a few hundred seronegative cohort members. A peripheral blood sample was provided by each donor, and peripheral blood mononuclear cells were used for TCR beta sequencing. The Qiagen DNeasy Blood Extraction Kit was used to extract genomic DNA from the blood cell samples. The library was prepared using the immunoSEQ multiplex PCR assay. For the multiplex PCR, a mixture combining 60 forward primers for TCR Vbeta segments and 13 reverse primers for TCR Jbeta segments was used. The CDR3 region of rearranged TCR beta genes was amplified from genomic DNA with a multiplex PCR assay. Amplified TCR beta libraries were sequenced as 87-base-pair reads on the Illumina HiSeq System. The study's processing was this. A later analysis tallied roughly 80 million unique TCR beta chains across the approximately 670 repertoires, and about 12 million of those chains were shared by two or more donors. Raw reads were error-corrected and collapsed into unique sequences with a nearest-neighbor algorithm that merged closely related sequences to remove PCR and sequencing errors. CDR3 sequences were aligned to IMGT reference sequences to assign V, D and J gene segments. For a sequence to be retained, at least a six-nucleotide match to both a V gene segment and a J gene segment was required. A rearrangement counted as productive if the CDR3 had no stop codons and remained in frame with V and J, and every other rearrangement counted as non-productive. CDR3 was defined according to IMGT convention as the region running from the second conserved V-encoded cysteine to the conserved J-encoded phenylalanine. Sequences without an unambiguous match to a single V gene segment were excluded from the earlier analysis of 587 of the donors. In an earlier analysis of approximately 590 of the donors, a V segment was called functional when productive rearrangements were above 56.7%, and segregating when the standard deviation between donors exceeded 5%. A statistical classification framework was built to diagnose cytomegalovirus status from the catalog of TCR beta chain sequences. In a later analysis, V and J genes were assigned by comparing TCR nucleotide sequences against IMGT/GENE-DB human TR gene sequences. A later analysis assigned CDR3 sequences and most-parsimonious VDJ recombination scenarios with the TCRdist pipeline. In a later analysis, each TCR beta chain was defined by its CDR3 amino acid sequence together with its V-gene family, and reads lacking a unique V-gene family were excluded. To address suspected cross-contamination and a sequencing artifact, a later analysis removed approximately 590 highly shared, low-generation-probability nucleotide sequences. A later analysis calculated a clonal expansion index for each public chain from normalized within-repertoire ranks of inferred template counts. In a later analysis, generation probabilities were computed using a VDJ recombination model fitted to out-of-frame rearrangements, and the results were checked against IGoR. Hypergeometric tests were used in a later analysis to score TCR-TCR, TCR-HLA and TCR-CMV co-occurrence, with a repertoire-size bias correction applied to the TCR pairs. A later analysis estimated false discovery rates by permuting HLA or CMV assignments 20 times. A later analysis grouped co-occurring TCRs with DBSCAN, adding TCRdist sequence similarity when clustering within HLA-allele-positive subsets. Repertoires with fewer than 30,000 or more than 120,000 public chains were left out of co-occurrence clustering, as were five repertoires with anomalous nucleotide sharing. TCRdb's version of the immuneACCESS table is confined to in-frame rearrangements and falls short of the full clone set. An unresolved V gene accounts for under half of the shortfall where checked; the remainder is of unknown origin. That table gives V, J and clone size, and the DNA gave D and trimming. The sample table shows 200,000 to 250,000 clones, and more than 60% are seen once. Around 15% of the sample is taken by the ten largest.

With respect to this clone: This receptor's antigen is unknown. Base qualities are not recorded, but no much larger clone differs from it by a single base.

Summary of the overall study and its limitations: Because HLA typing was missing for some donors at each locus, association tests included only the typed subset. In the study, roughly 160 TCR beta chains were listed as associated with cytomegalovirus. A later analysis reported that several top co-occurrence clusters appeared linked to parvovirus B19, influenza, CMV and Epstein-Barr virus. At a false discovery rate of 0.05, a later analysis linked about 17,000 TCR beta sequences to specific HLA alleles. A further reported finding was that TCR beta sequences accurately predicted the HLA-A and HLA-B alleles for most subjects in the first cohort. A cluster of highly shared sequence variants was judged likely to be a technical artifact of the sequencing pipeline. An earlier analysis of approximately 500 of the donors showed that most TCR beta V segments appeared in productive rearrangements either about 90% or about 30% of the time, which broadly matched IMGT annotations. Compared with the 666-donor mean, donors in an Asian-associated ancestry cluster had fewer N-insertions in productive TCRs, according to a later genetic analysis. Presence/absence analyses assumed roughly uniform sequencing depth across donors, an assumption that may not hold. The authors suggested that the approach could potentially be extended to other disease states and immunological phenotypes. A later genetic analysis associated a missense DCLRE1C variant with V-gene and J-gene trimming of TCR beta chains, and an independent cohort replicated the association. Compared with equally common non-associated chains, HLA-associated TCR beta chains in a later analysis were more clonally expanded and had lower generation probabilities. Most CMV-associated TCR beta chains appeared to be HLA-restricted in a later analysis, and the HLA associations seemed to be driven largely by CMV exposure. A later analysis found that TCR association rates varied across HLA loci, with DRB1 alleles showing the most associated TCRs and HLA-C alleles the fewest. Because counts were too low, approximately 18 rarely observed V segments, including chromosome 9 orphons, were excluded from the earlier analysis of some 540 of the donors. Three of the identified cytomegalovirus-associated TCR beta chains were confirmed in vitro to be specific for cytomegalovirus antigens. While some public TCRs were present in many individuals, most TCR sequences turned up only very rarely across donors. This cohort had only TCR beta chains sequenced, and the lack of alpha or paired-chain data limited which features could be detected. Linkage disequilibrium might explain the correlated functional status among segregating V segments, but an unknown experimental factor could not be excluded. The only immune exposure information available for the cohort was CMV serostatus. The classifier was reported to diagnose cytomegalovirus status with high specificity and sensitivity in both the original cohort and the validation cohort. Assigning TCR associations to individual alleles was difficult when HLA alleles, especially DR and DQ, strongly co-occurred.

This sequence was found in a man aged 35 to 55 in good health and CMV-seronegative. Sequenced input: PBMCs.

The CDR3 protein is CASSAGRIAPTDTQYF. The DNA sequence is given as TGTGCCAGCAGCGCCGGGAGAATAGCGCCCACAGATACGCAGTATTTT. The chain is encoded by TRBV9 joined to TRBJ2-3; matching of 6 bases hints at TRBD2 as the D gene. The CDR3 sequence holds 16 residues, the cysteine and phenylalanine included. CDR3 DNA only is kept here, 48 bases in frame from base 1. Sequences SGDLS (CDR1) and YYNGEE (CDR2) are obtained from the germline V gene. V drops 3 bases and J drops 2 bases, leaving 16 bases in between.